These 15 T cell receptor beta chains were sequenced from one sample in a study of shared clonotypes between healthy human individuals. Assay: immunoSEQ multiplex PCR; the TCRdb copy retains only in-frame clones and omits some. There are over a million clones in the sample; around 97% occur only once, and about 1.2% lies in the top ten. Sequenced input: naive CD4+ T cells sorted from blood. Subset described: CD45RA+ positively selected. These receptors were collected from a man in his thirties or forties in good health.

The V gene is TRBV6-5, the J gene TRBJ1-2; D gene uncertain. V was clipped by 8 bases and J by 5 bases, with 18 bases between them. The CDR3 has 14 residues. The germline CDR1 and CDR2 sequences are MNHEY and SVGAGI. DNA of the CDR3: TGTGCCAGCTCGAAGAAAGGGTGGAATTATGGCTACACCTTC. This encodes CASSKKGWNYGYTF.

The chain carries TRBV18 and TRBJ2-6, with TRBD1 as a possible D gene (6 bases). Germline-derived CDR1 and CDR2 are KGHSH and LQKENI. The CDR3 contains 18 residues. V lost 1 base, J lost 0 bases, and 13 bases lay in between. The CDR3 loop is CASSPLQGPTSGANVLTF. The DNA of the CDR3 is TGTGCCAGCTCACCACTACAGGGTCCGACCTCTGGGGCCAACGTCCTGACTTTC. The full variable domain, rest sourced from reference TRBV18 and TRBJ2-6, is NAGVMQNPRHLVRRRGQEARLRCSPMKGHSHVYWYRQLPEEGLKFMVYLQKENIIDESGMPKERFSAEFPKEGPSILRIQQVVRGDSAAYFCASSPLQGPTSGANVLTFGAGSRLTVL.

The CDR3 is CASSHLRSSGNTIYF. DNA for the CDR3: TGCGCCAGCAGCCATTTGAGAAGCTCTGGAAACACCATATATTTT. V is TRBV4-3 and J is TRBJ1-3; D uncertain. Trimming left V 3 bases short and J 0 bases short, with 9 bases between. Germline CDR1 is LGHNA and CDR2 is YSLEER. CDR3 length: 15 residues.

The V gene is TRBV2, the J gene TRBJ2-3; TRBD2 matches 16 bases. CDR3 length: 17 residues. V was pared by 7 bases and J by 5 bases, with 9 bases of the junction left unmatched. Germline V gives CDR1 SNHLY, CDR2 FYNNEI. Here the CDR3 reads CASNAGLAGGPGDTQYF. CDR3 sequence (DNA): TGTGCCAGCAACGCGGGACTAGCGGGAGGGCCTGGAGATACGCAGTATTTT.

The chain employs TRBV29-1 and TRBJ2-5; 10 bases are shared with TRBD2. This CDR3 is built from 11 residues. The V and J ends lost 5 bases and 7 bases, in that order; junction bases with no gene match: 1. Germline loops: CDR1 SQVTM, CDR2 ANQGSEA. The CDR3 sequence: CSVWTSGTQYF. The DNA for the CDR3 is TGCAGCGTTTGGACTAGCGGGACCCAGTACTTC.

This sequence joins TRBV7-9 and TRBJ2-2; D is uncertain. V was trimmed by 5 bases and J by 5 bases, leaving 6 bases between them. The length of the CDR3 is 12 residues. Germline V gives CDR1 SEHNR, CDR2 FQNEAQ (reference sequence). The CDR3 DNA sequence: TGTGCCAGCAGCGACCGGACCGGGGAGCTGTTTTTT. It encodes CASSDRTGELFF.

The V call is TRBV29-1, the J call TRBJ2-1; perhaps TRBD2 as D (6 bases). CDR1 SQVTM and CDR2 ANQGSEA come from the germline V gene. This CDR3 is built from 15 residues. The V end lost 1 base, the J end lost 7 bases, and 17 bases lay between the germline ends. Here the CDR3 reads CSVEGSGRRRNEQFF. CDR3 DNA sequence: TGCAGCGTTGAAGGTTCAGGGAGGCGTAGGAATGAGCAGTTCTTC.

The gene calls are TRBV7-9 and TRBJ2-5, with 12 bases matching TRBD2. Trimming cost V 3 bases and J 5 bases; bases outside gene matches: 10. Germline CDR1 SEHNR, CDR2 FQNEAQ (reference sequence). The CDR3 runs to 17 residues. The CDR3 DNA is TGTGCCAGCAGCTTTACCCCTAGCGGGAGGGCGTCGGAGACCCAGTACTTC. Amino acid sequence: CASSFTPSGRASETQYF.

This clone was observed once. Different DNA sequences within this sample yield the same CDR3. The chain links TRBV9 to TRBJ1-1, with D unclear. Trimming stripped 4 bases from V and 0 bases from J, with 7 bases between. The CDR3 extends over 13 amino acids. Germline V gives CDR1 SGDLS, CDR2 YYNGEE. CDR3 DNA: TGTGCCAGCAGCTTAGCCCTGAACACTGAAGCTTTCTTT. It translates to CASSLALNTEAFF.

V gene TRBV5-4 combines with J gene TRBJ2-5, with 8 bases aligning to TRBD2. Germline CDR1 and CDR2: SGHNT and YYREEE (reference sequence). The CDR3 totals 17 residues. V lost 4 bases, J lost 2 bases, and 13 bases stayed unmatched. DNA for the CDR3: TGTGCCAGCAGCATTATCGGGACTAGGGGGAATCAAGAGACCCAGTACTTC. This sequence encodes CASSIIGTRGNQETQYF.

This chain uses TRBV7-9 with TRBJ2-7; 7 bases align to TRBD1. This CDR3 comprises 14 residues. The germline V gene has CDR1 SEHNR and CDR2 FQNEAQ (reference sequence). J was trimmed by 5 bases and V by 5 bases; bases with no gene match: 9. CDR3 in amino acids: CASSPLQGRDEQYF. The CDR3 DNA follows: TGTGCCAGCAGCCCATTACAGGGGAGAGACGAGCAGTACTTC.

The chain employs TRBV14 and TRBJ1-1; possibly TRBD1 for D (6 bases). Trimming pared 4 bases from V and 3 bases from J, leaving 21 bases between. Germline loops: CDR1 SGHDN, CDR2 FVKESK. The CDR3 consists of 17 residues. The CDR3 spells CASSRTRGRGTYTEAFF. The CDR3 DNA reads TGTGCCAGCAGCCGCACTAGGGGGAGAGGAACATACACTGAAGCTTTCTTT. Together with reference TRBV14 and TRBJ1-1, the CDR3 gives the full variable domain: EAGVTQFPSHSVIEKGQTVTLRCDPISGHDNLYWYRRVMGKEIKFLLHFVKESKQDESGMPNNRFLAERTGGTYSTLKVQPAELEDSGVYFCASSRTRGRGTYTEAFFGQGTRLTVV.

The chain combines TRBV30 with TRBJ1-4, with D unresolved. Trimming left V 1 base short and J 0 bases short, with 12 bases between. Germline V gene sequence: CDR1 GTSNPN, CDR2 SVGIG (reference sequence). The CDR3 sequence is 16 residues long. CDR3 sequence: CAWSGSTIATNEKLFF. CDR3 DNA: TGTGCCTGGAGTGGGTCTACGATTGCAACTAATGAAAAACTGTTTTTT.

This chain connects TRBV10-1 to TRBJ2-3; either TRBD1 or TRBD2 may fit D (5 bases each). The CDR3 covers 16 residues. The germline gives CDR1 WNHNN, CDR2 SYGVQD (reference sequence). V was pared by 3 bases and J by 2 bases, with 15 bases between. In DNA form, the CDR3 reads TGCGCCAGCAGTGATGTGTCGGGGCGACTCACAGATACGCAGTATTTT. Amino acids: CASSDVSGRLTDTQYF.

J is TRBJ2-3 and V is TRBV30; a possible D gene is TRBD2 (5 bases). The CDR3 length is 14 residues. V lost 3 bases and J lost 6, with 16 bases in between. CDR1 is GTSNPN and CDR2 is SVGIG in the germline V gene (reference sequence). CDR3 protein: CAWRALAQGDTQYF. Written as DNA, the CDR3 is TGTGCCTGGAGAGCGCTAGCTCAAGGGGATACGCAGTATTTT.